This T cell receptor (beta chain) comes out of a study of blood T cell repertoires in COVID-19. About the research overall: COVID-19 samples from acute and convalescent phases originated in the United States, Italy and Spain. Sources were T cells, B-cell-depleted T cells, or PBMCs; the material itself was cDNA or gDNA.

Original processing methods: Scientists estimated how many nucleated cells there were by amplifying reference gene primers. Assay: immunoSEQ multiplex PCR; the TCRdb copy retains only in-frame clones and omits some. From that table come the V and J calls and clone size; the DNA was used to work out D and trimming. This table has approximately 210,000 clones, around 90% appearing once. This clone was recorded at least ten times. CDR1 is LNHNV, CDR2 YYDKDF, per germline (reference sequence). Trimming took 8 bases from V and 6 from J, leaving 23 bases between them. CDR3 size: 15 residues. Sequencing was performed on peripheral blood. This sequence was found in a man aged 30 to 39 with acute or convalescent COVID-19. The chain recombines TRBV15 with TRBJ2-7; perhaps TRBD1 as D (5 bases). The CDR3 here is CATVSSQGRGSEQYF. The CDR3 DNA sequence: TGTGCCACCGTTTCCAGCCAAGGAAGGGGCAGCGAGCAGTACTTC.